This is a list of T cell receptor beta chains from one sample in a study of cytomegalovirus exposure and HLA in healthy donors. Sequencing used immunoSEQ multiplex PCR; TCRdb keeps in-frame clones, though not all of them. Of more than 100,000 clones in the sample, roughly 79% were seen once. Source material: PBMCs. All receptors come from a male donor in good health and CMV-seronegative. Both conserved end residues are part of each CDR3. The D gene is left open where the match is weak. Size values are once, few and many counts, or a class for expanded clones, and some rows have none.

TGCAGCGCGGGACAGAACTATGGCTACACCTTC | CSAGQNYGYTF | TRBJ1-2 | TRBD1 | TRBV29-1 | .
TGTGCCAGCAGTAGGGGACAGGGAAGTATCAAGCAGTACTTC | CASSRGQGSIKQYF | TRBJ2-7 | TRBD1 | TRBV6-5 | .
TGTGCCAGCAGTTCTGCTGGGACTAGCGGATCCTACGAGCAGTACTTC | CASSSAGTSGSYEQYF | TRBJ2-7 | TRBD2 | TRBV6-5 | once
TGCGCCAGCAGCGACAGGGGCTATGGCTACACCTTC | CASSDRGYGYTF | TRBJ1-2 | TRBD1 | TRBV5-1 | .
TGTGCCAGCAGCCACGGACAGGGAATATACAACACTGAAGCTTTCTTT | CASSHGQGIYNTEAFF | TRBJ1-1 | . | TRBV21-1 | few
TGTGCCAGCAGCCCCACCGGGGGGGGAGGGATACACACCTTC | CASSPTGGGGIHTF | TRBJ1-2 | . | TRBV7-8 | .
TGCGCCAGCAGTGAACCGGACAGTCCCTCCTACAATGAGCAGTTCTTC | CASSEPDSPSYNEQFF | TRBJ2-1 | . | TRBV10-2 | .
TGTGCCATCAGTGAAGACAGGGAGGACACTGAAGCTTTCTTT | CAISEDREDTEAFF | TRBJ1-1 | TRBD1 | TRBV10-3 | .
TGCGCCAGCAGCTGGGGGACAGGGGACACCGGGGAGCTGTTTTTT | CASSWGTGDTGELFF | TRBJ2-2 | TRBD1 | TRBV5-1 | .
TGTGCCAGTAGTAGCGGGGGCGGCACAGATACGCAGTATTTT | CASSSGGGTDTQYF | TRBJ2-3 | TRBD2 | TRBV6-4 | .
TGTGCCAGCAGCTTAGGGACAGGCCTGAACACTGAAGCTTTCTTT | CASSLGTGLNTEAFF | TRBJ1-1 | TRBD1 | TRBV11-2 | .
TGTGCCAGCAGTCCGACAGGCTCCTACGAGCAGTACTTC | CASSPTGSYEQYF | TRBJ2-7 | . | TRBV6-5 | .
TGTGCCAGCTCATCAGATACAGGGACCTCTGGAAACACCATATATTTT | CASSSDTGTSGNTIYF | TRBJ1-3 | . | TRBV18 | .
TGTGCCAGCAGCCAGGGGGGAGACAGGGCCATCTACGAGCAGTACTTC | CASSQGGDRAIYEQYF | TRBJ2-7 | . | TRBV5-4 | .
TGTGCCAGCAGCTTACGGACAGGGCGCTCCTACGAGCAGTACTTC | CASSLRTGRSYEQYF | TRBJ2-7 | TRBD1 | TRBV7-9 | once
TGCAGCGTTCTAGGGCAGGGAAGAGAGACCCAGTACTTC | CSVLGQGRETQYF | TRBJ2-5 | . | TRBV29-1 | .
TGTGCCAGCAGCCCCAGACAGTACAATGAGCAGTTCTTC | CASSPRQYNEQFF | TRBJ2-1 | . | TRBV7-2 | .
TGTGCTAGTGATCCGGGACAGGGTGCAACTGAAGCTTTCTTT | CASDPGQGATEAFF | TRBJ1-1 | TRBD1 | TRBV12-5 | .
TGTGCCAGCAGTCGGGACAAGATTAAAATCAATCAGCCCCAGCATTTT | CASSRDKIKINQPQHF | TRBJ1-5 | . | TRBV5-8 | few
TGTGCCACCAGCAGAACCAGGGGGGAGGGCTACACCTTC | CATSRTRGEGYTF | TRBJ1-2 | TRBD1 | TRBV15 | once
TGCGCCAGCAGCCGCTTGACAGGAAATTCCGAAGCTTTCTTT | CASSRLTGNSEAFF | TRBJ1-1 | . | TRBV4-3 | few
TGTGCCTGGGTACAGTTTCCTAACACTGAAGCTTTCTTT | CAWVQFPNTEAFF | TRBJ1-1 | . | TRBV30 | .
TGCGCCAGCAGTGAAGGGGAAGGGTACGAGCAGTACTTC | CASSEGEGYEQYF | TRBJ2-7 | . | TRBV10-1 | .
TGTGCCAGCAGCTTAGGCCCCAGCGGGGGTACAGATACGCAGTATTTT | CASSLGPSGGTDTQYF | TRBJ2-3 | TRBD2 | TRBV7-6 | .
TGTGCTAGCAGCGTCAATAGCGGGGACTCCCAAGAGACCCAGTACTTC | CASSVNSGDSQETQYF | TRBJ2-5 | TRBD2 | TRBV7-7 | .
TGTGCCAGTAGTATAGGACAGGGAGGATACGAGCAGTACTTC | CASSIGQGGYEQYF | TRBJ2-7 | . | TRBV19 | few
TGCGCCAGCAGCTTGGCGGGACAAGTCACAGATACGCAGTATTTT | CASSLAGQVTDTQYF | TRBJ2-3 | . | TRBV5-1 | few
TGTGCCAGTAGTCCCGGGGGTAGCGGGATCTCCTACGAGCAGTACTTC | CASSPGGSGISYEQYF | TRBJ2-7 | TRBD2 | TRBV19 | .
TGTGCCAGCAGCTTGACGGGAGCGGGGGGGCCCTCCTCCTACAATGAGCAGTTCTTC | CASSLTGAGGPSSYNEQFF | TRBJ2-1 | TRBD2 | TRBV7-2 | once
TGTGCCAGTAGTTTGGGCCGGGACAGAGGGCAGCCCCAGCATTTT | CASSLGRDRGQPQHF | TRBJ1-5 | TRBD1 | TRBV19 | .
TGTGCCAGTAGTCCACAAACAGGGTGGGGCTACACCTTC | CASSPQTGWGYTF | TRBJ1-2 | . | TRBV19 | .
TGTGCCAGCACCGTCCAAGGGGGTGGTCAGCCCCAGCATTTT | CASTVQGGGQPQHF | TRBJ1-5 | . | TRBV28 | .
TGTGCCAGTAGTATTAAGTCGGGGTCTAATTCACCCCTCCACTTT | CASSIKSGSNSPLHF | TRBJ1-6 | . | TRBV19 | .
TGTGCCAGCAGTTCATCCTTTACTAGCTGGTACCAAGAGACCCAGTACTTC | CASSSSFTSWYQETQYF | TRBJ2-5 | . | TRBV27 | .
TGTGCCAGCTCCCTAATAGCAGGACAACCCCTCTCTGGAAACACCATATATTTT | CASSLIAGQPLSGNTIYF | TRBJ1-3 | . | TRBV18 | .
TGTGCCAGTAGTATCGGACAAATCGACTCTGGAAACACCATATATTTT | CASSIGQIDSGNTIYF | TRBJ1-3 | . | TRBV19 | once